The 32 T cell receptor beta chains listed next were all sequenced from one sample in a study of untreated major depressive disorder. The table came from immunoSEQ multiplex PCR; TCRdb's copy has only in-frame clones and leaves some out. The sample carries about 21,000 clones, roughly nine tenths recorded once. The sequenced sample was CD4+ T cells from PBMCs. These receptor sequences come from a woman aged 40 to 50 in good health.

This clone has just one count. The V and J genes are TRBV11-2 and TRBJ1-2; D is ambiguous. Trimming took 5 bases from V and 9 from J, leaving 19 bases between them. Germline lookup yields CDR1 SGHAT and CDR2 FQNNGV. CDR3 length: 14 amino acids. The CDR3 protein is CASSPLGGKERYTF. DNA for the CDR3: TGTGCCAGCAGCCCCCTGGGTGGGAAAGAGCGCTACACCTTC.

The gene calls are TRBV10-3 and TRBJ2-2; D gene unclear. This CDR3 comprises 12 residues. Germline assignment: CDR1 ENHRY and CDR2 SYGVKD. With 10 bases removed from V and 4 bases from J, the gap between germline ends came to 10 bases. This chain's CDR3 is CATDWGTGELFF. In DNA form, the CDR3 reads TGTGCCACGGATTGGGGCACCGGGGAGCTGTTTTTT.

V usage is TRBV27 and J usage is TRBJ2-7; tentatively, D is TRBD2 (5 bases). V gave up 5 bases and J gave up 2 bases, with 13 bases separating them. Germline V gives CDR1 MNHEY, CDR2 SMNVEV (reference sequence). The CDR3 covers 14 residues. CDR3 bases: TGTGCCAGCAGTCTTTCGAGCGGCCCCTACGAGCAGTACTTC. Protein product: CASSLSSGPYEQYF.

The chain couples TRBV5-1 to TRBJ1-2; D possibly corresponds to TRBD1 (5 bases). The length of the CDR3 is 16 residues. V was cut by 1 base and J by 0 bases, with 13 bases left in between. Germline V gene data show CDR1 as SGHRS and CDR2 as YFSETQ. The CDR3 sequence: CASSLTPTVANYGYTF. For the CDR3, the DNA is TGCGCCAGCAGCTTGACCCCGACAGTAGCTAACTATGGCTACACCTTC.

V is TRBV12-5 and J is TRBJ1-2; possible D gene TRBD1, 5 bases. This CDR3 contains 16 residues. From germline, CDR1 is LGHNT and CDR2 FRNRAP. The V gene lost 2 bases and the J gene lost 6 bases, with 19 bases spanning the gap. CDR3 coding DNA: TGTGCTAGTGGTTTGTCGGGTCTGGCAGGGCGAAATGGCTACACCTTC. Translating it yields CASGLSGLAGRNGYTF. Variable domain in full (rest from reference TRBV12-5 and TRBJ1-2): DARVTQTPRHKVTEMGQEVTMRCQPILGHNTVFWYRQTMMQGLELLAYFRNRAPLDDSGMPKDRFSAEMPDATLATLKIQPSEPRDSAVYFCASGLSGLAGRNGYTFGSGTRLTVV.

This clone has just one count. The V call is TRBV9, the J call TRBJ2-2; 8 bases are shared with TRBD1. The germline V gene has CDR1 SGDLS and CDR2 YYNGEE. V lost 4 bases to trimming and J lost 7 bases; unmatched junction nucleotides: 9. This CDR3 has 15 residues. The CDR3 DNA reads TGTGCCAGCAGCCTAACGCAGGGGGCCAGCGGGGAGCTGTTTTTT. Amino acids: CASSLTQGASGELFF.

This clone showed up just once. CDR3 nucleotides: TGTGCCAGCAGATCAAATGAAAAACTGTTTTTT. Encoded protein: CASRSNEKLFF. The chain recombines TRBV28 with TRBJ1-4; no clear D gene. Germline lookup yields CDR1 MDHEN and CDR2 SYDVKM. This CDR3 is 11 amino acids long. V gave up 6 bases and J gave up 5 bases, with 4 bases separating them. Together with reference TRBV28 and TRBJ1-4, the CDR3 gives the full variable domain: DVKVTQSSRYLVKRTGEKVFLECVQDMDHENMFWYRQDPGLGLRLIYFSYDVKMKEKGDIPEGYSVSREKKERFSLILESASTNQTSMYLCASRSNEKLFFGSGTQLSVL.

The chain has TRBV27 and TRBJ2-1, with 10 bases aligning to TRBD2. The germline CDR1 and CDR2 sequences are MNHEY and SMNVEV (reference sequence). The CDR3 runs 17 residues. V gave up 5 bases and J gave up 4 bases; unmatched junction bases: 11. The CDR3 DNA is TGTGCCAGCAGTGGATACGCTACTAGCGGGGATTACAATGAGCAGTTCTTC. Translated, it gives CASSGYATSGDYNEQFF.

The CDR3 nucleotides read TGCAGCGTTGAATGGGAGACCAATGAGCAGTTCTTC. Amino acids: CSVEWETNEQFF. The chain joins TRBV29-1 to TRBJ2-1, with D perhaps TRBD2 (5 bases). Between the trimmed V and J ends, which lost 2 bases and 6 bases, there was a span of 8 bases. Germline lookup yields CDR1 SQVTM and CDR2 ANQGSEA. The CDR3 loop spans 12 amino acids.

The chain joins TRBV5-1 to TRBJ2-7; possibly TRBD1 for D (5 bases). The V end was cut by 4 bases, the J end by 2 bases, with 10 bases between. CDR3 length: 13 amino acids. Germline assignment: CDR1 SGHRS and CDR2 YFSETQ. The CDR3 DNA follows: TGCGCCAGCAGCCCGACAGCTACCTACGAGCAGTACTTC. This codes for CASSPTATYEQYF.

J is TRBJ2-5 and V is TRBV28; weak D call: TRBD1 (5 bases). The CDR3 spans 15 residues. Germline CDR1 reads MDHEN; CDR2 reads SYDVKM. Trimming pared 5 bases from V and 1 base from J, leaving 14 bases between. The CDR3 sequence is CASSRAAGAQETQYF. The CDR3 DNA is TGTGCCAGCAGTCGGGCCGCTGGGGCCCAAGAGACCCAGTACTTC.

The rearrangement joins TRBV30 to TRBJ2-3, with 9 bases aligning to TRBD2. This CDR3 spans 15 amino acids. Looked up from germline, CDR1 is GTSNPN and CDR2 is SVGIG (reference sequence). With V trimmed by 8 bases and J by 3 bases, 12 bases remained unmatched. The CDR3 sequence: CAGIRGLAGTDTQYF. The DNA of the CDR3 is TGTGCCGGGATTCGCGGGCTAGCGGGGACAGATACGCAGTATTTT.

The V and J genes are TRBV30 and TRBJ2-5, with D perhaps assigned TRBD1 or TRBD2 (5 bases each). The germline V gene has CDR1 GTSNPN and CDR2 SVGIG (reference sequence). V was cut by 4 bases and J by 5 bases, with 17 bases left in between. This CDR3 has 14 amino acids. The CDR3 sequence: CAWTLGGGFETQYF. The CDR3, as DNA: TGTGCCTGGACTCTAGGTGGGGGATTCGAGACCCAGTACTTC.

This chain links TRBV15 with TRBJ1-5; D might be TRBD1 (5 bases). The CDR3 sequence is 15 residues long. The V and J ends lost 0 bases and 1 base respectively, with 7 bases between them. Germline V lookup: CDR1 LNHNV, CDR2 YYDKDF (reference sequence). The CDR3 sequence: CATSRDWGSNQPQHF. In DNA, the CDR3 is TGTGCCACCAGCAGAGATTGGGGGAGCAATCAGCCCCAGCATTTT.

This clone was recorded only once. V is TRBV30 and J is TRBJ1-3; D is possibly TRBD1 (5 bases). Looked up from germline, CDR1 is GTSNPN and CDR2 is SVGIG (reference sequence). The CDR3 has 18 amino acids. The ends were cut back, 0 bases at V and 0 bases at J, with 18 bases in the middle. The CDR3 loop reads CAWSVWSGSLSSGNTIYF. DNA for the CDR3: TGTGCCTGGAGTGTTTGGTCAGGGAGCCTTTCCTCTGGAAACACCATATATTTT.

V usage is TRBV6-4 and J usage is TRBJ1-2; D is perhaps TRBD1 (6 bases). This CDR3 region has 18 residues. The germline CDR1 and CDR2 sequences are MRHNA and SNTAGT. The V and J ends lost 3 bases and 4 bases respectively, with 24 bases between them. The CDR3 nucleotides are TGTGCCAGCAGTGATAAGATTCGGGGGGAGGGGGACTTCTATGGCTACACCTTC. Translated: CASSDKIRGEGDFYGYTF.

V and J are TRBV30 and TRBJ2-1; either TRBD1 or TRBD2 may supply D (6 bases each). Germline V gene lookup returns CDR1 GTSNPN and CDR2 SVGIG (reference sequence). This CDR3 is built from 16 residues. The V and J ends lost 4 bases and 4 bases respectively, with 20 bases between them. For the CDR3, the DNA is TGTGCCTGGAATATTGGGGGCAAAGGGGGGTACAATGAGCAGTTCTTC. This codes for CAWNIGGKGGYNEQFF. The entire variable domain, with the rest obtained from reference TRBV30 and TRBJ2-1, is as follows: SQTIHQWPATLVQPVGSPLSLECTVEGTSNPNLYWYRQAAGRGLQLLFYSVGIGQISSEVPQNLSASRPQDRQFILSSKKLLLSDSGFYLCAWNIGGKGGYNEQFFGPGTRLTVL.

The genes are TRBV25-1 and TRBJ1-5, with 7 bases lining up with TRBD1. The CDR3 is 18 amino acids. The J segment lost 4 bases and the V segment lost 2 bases, leaving 14 bases of the junction unmatched. CDR1 is MGHDK and CDR2 is SYGVNS in the germline V gene. The CDR3, as DNA: TGTGCCAGCAGTGAAAATACTTCTGATCAGGGGGAAAATCAGCCCCAGCATTTT. Protein sequence: CASSENTSDQGENQPQHF. Filled out from reference TRBV25-1 and TRBJ1-5, the complete variable domain reads EADIYQTPRYLVIGTGKKITLECSQTMGHDKMYWYQQDPGMELHLIHYSYGVNSTEKGDLSSESTVSRIRTEHFPLTLESARPSHTSQYLCASSENTSDQGENQPQHFGDGTRLSIL.

The V gene is TRBV28, the J gene TRBJ2-2; no clear D. The CDR3 totals 14 residues. V lost 4 bases and J lost 0, with 6 bases in between. The V gene's germline CDR1 is MDHEN and CDR2 SYDVKM. The CDR3 nucleotides read TGTGCCAGCAGTTCGGTGACGAACACCGGGGAGCTGTTTTTT. Translation: CASSSVTNTGELFF.

The chain couples TRBV5-6 to TRBJ2-7, with TRBD1 matching over 9 bases. The V and J ends lost 4 bases and 3 bases, in that order; junction bases with no gene match: 8. The CDR3 loop spans 15 amino acids. Germline CDR1 is SGHDT and CDR2 is YYEEEE. The CDR3 loop is CASSRVDRGLYEQYF. The CDR3 DNA is TGTGCCAGCAGCCGAGTGGACAGGGGCCTCTACGAGCAGTACTTC.

This clone appeared once. The chain joins TRBV10-3 to TRBJ2-1; tentative D call: TRBD2 (5 bases). The CDR3 is 13 amino acids. Germline-derived CDR1 and CDR2 are ENHRY and SYGVKD. V lost 6 bases to trimming and J lost 5 bases, with 11 bases between them. CDR3 coding DNA: TGTGCCATCAGGGACGGGGTAGACAATGAGCAGTTCTTC. This translates into CAIRDGVDNEQFF.

V usage is TRBV7-3 and J usage is TRBJ2-5; 7 nucleotides align to TRBD1. The CDR3 consists of 13 residues. V lost 4 bases to trimming and J lost 4 bases; unmatched junction nucleotides: 3. Germline assignment: CDR1 SGHTA and CDR2 FQGTGA. The CDR3 is CASSSNRGETQYF. CDR3 in DNA: TGTGCCAGCAGCTCTAACAGGGGAGAGACCCAGTACTTC. Drawing the rest from reference TRBV7-3 and TRBJ2-5, the complete variable domain is GAGVSQTPSNKVTEKGKYVELRCDPISGHTALYWYRQSLGQGPEFLIYFQGTGAADDSGLPNDRFFAVRPEGSVSTLKIQRTERGDSAVYLCASSSNRGETQYFGPGTRLLVL.

The chain joins TRBV25-1 to TRBJ2-3, with unresolved D. V gave up 3 bases and J gave up 0 bases, with 13 bases separating them. Germline V gives CDR1 MGHDK, CDR2 SYGVNS. The CDR3 contains 16 residues. The CDR3 spells CASSEKATDSTDTQYF. The CDR3 nucleotides are TGTGCCAGCAGTGAGAAGGCCACAGATAGCACAGATACGCAGTATTTT.

The chain has TRBV6-1 and TRBJ1-2; 8 bases are shared with TRBD1. Trimming took 3 bases from V and 2 from J; bases not matched to a gene: 5. The CDR3 runs to 15 residues. Germline CDR1 and CDR2: MNHNS and SASEGT. The CDR3 nucleotides read TGTGCCAGCAGTGACGCCAGACAGGGGAACTATGGCTACACCTTC. This translates into CASSDARQGNYGYTF.

V and J are TRBV10-2 and TRBJ2-7; 12 nucleotides match TRBD2. Germline values: CDR1 WSHSY, CDR2 SAAADI. The ends lost 7 bases at V and 5 bases at J; junction bases unmatched: 6. The CDR3 has 14 residues. Here the CDR3 reads CASTRTSGMNEQYF. The CDR3 DNA sequence: TGCGCCAGCACGAGGACTAGCGGGATGAACGAGCAGTACTTC.

J is TRBJ1-2 and V is TRBV6-5, with D possibly TRBD1 on 6 matching bases. Germline CDR1 reads MNHEY; CDR2 reads SVGAGI. Trimming stripped 0 bases from V and 7 bases from J, with 12 bases between. This CDR3 region has 14 residues. CDR3 coding DNA: TGTGCCAGCAGTTACTCGACAGGAGAGAGTGGCTACACCTTC. As protein: CASSYSTGESGYTF.

The CDR3 bases are TGTGCCAGCAGCTTAGATTTGGCGGCCGGGACCCAGTACTTC. Amino acid sequence: CASSLDLAAGTQYF. This chain links TRBV11-2 with TRBJ2-5, with D unresolved. Germline V gene sequence: CDR1 SGHAT, CDR2 FQNNGV. This CDR3 is 14 amino acids long. V lost 0 bases and J 7 bases, leaving 12 bases between the germline ends.

The chain is built from TRBV11-3 and TRBJ2-1; 7 nucleotides line up with TRBD1. This CDR3 contains 15 residues. J lost 4 bases, V lost 4 bases, and 7 bases had no gene match. Germline V gene data show CDR1 as SGHNT and CDR2 as YENEEA. CDR3 loop: CASSSGQDTYNEQFF. CDR3 in DNA: TGTGCCAGCAGCTCTGGACAGGATACATACAATGAGCAGTTCTTC.

The chain joins TRBV6-5 to TRBJ2-3; D possibly corresponds to TRBD2 (5 bases). V lost 1 base and J lost 9, with 14 bases in between. This CDR3 contains 14 residues. Per germline, CDR1 MNHEY and CDR2 SVGAGI. The CDR3 reads CASSYYGDTRTQYF. CDR3 nucleotides: TGTGCCAGCAGTTACTACGGGGATACTCGAACGCAGTATTTT.

Written as DNA, the CDR3 is TGTGCCAGCAGTTTAGGGACCGCTCAGCCCCAGCATTTT. This encodes CASSLGTAQPQHF. V is TRBV28 and J is TRBJ1-5; D is perhaps TRBD1 (5 bases). This CDR3 region has 13 residues. Germline V gives CDR1 MDHEN, CDR2 SYDVKM. Trimming removed 2 bases at V and 6 bases at J, with 8 bases between. Looking up the rest from reference TRBV28 and TRBJ1-5 gives the full variable domain: DVKVTQSSRYLVKRTGEKVFLECVQDMDHENMFWYRQDPGLGLRLIYFSYDVKMKEKGDIPEGYSVSREKKERFSLILESASTNQTSMYLCASSLGTAQPQHFGDGTRLSIL.

A note on this clone: Other nucleotide sequences from this sample produce the same CDR3. V gene TRBV29-1 combines with J gene TRBJ2-3, with 9 bases aligning to TRBD2. The V gene end was trimmed by 3 bases and the J gene end by 1 base; junction bases not matched to a gene: 11. The CDR3 consists of 17 residues. Germline CDR1 and CDR2: SQVTM and ANQGSEA. This CDR3 reads CSVDGDRAGGRTDTQYF. The CDR3, as DNA: TGCAGCGTTGATGGGGATCGGGCGGGGGGGCGCACAGATACGCAGTATTTT.

The V gene is TRBV14, the J gene TRBJ2-7; tentative D call: TRBD2 (5 bases). Germline V gene lookup returns CDR1 SGHDN and CDR2 FVKESK. The length of the CDR3 is 15 residues. V dropped 4 bases and J dropped 4 bases, with 17 bases sitting between them. The CDR3 region has the DNA TGTGCCAGCAGCCGCTACGCAGGTAGGACTTACGAGCAGTACTTC. As protein: CASSRYAGRTYEQYF.